The source of this TCR beta chain is a study of cytotoxic CD8 clonotypes in ibrutinib-treated CLL. Study outcomes and limitations: Treatment saw public clonotypes, which were uncommon, either contract or stay stable.

Generated by immunoSEQ multiplex PCR, the TCRdb table keeps only in-frame clones and is missing some. The data show about 97,000 clones, roughly 80% seen once. Concerning this clone: Its antigen is not identified.

Material: PBMCs, obtained after 24 months of ibrutinib treatment. This TCR was sampled from a human donor with chronic lymphocytic leukemia.

The CDR3 sequence is CASSYRQGANTGELFF. CDR3 bases: TGTGCCAGCAGCTACAGACAGGGGGCAAACACCGGGGAGCTGTTTTTT. The chain has TRBV7-6 and TRBJ2-2; 10 nucleotides line up with TRBD1. Trimming at V came to 4 bases and at J to 2 bases, leaving 4 bases not matched to a gene. The CDR3 totals 16 residues. Looked up from germline, CDR1 is SGHVS and CDR2 is FNYEAQ.